This T cell receptor (beta chain) stems from a study of shared clonotypes between healthy human individuals. Only CD45RO-negative cells positively selected for CCR7 counted as naive CD8 cells, so terminally differentiated effector memory CD45RA+ cells were excluded. Some clones are missing from TCRdb's copy, which holds only in-frame ones; the method was immunoSEQ multiplex PCR. The sample holds nearly 2 million clones, around 96% seen once. Trimming took off 2 bases at V and 1 base at J, with 11 bases between the two ends. The germline gives CDR1 GTSNPN, CDR2 SVGIG (reference sequence). This CDR3 has 14 amino acids.

The receptor comes from a man aged 18 to 30 in good health. The chain has TRBV30 and TRBJ1-1; TRBD1 might be the D (6 bases). Material: naive CD8+ T cells sorted from blood. CDR3 DNA sequence: TGTGCCTGGAGTTGGGGGGCTCCGAACACTGAAGCTTTCTTT. It codes for CAWSWGAPNTEAFF.